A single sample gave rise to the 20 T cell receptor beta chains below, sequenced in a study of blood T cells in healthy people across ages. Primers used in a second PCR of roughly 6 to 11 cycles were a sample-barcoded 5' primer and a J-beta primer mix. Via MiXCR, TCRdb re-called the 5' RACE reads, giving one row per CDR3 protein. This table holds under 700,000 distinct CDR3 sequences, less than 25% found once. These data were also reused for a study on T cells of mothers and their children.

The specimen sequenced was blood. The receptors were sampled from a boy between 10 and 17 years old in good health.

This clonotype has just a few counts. The chain's CDR3 is CASSQDLYRTDREQFF. In DNA form, the CDR3 reads TGCGCCAGCAGCCAAGATCTCTACCGAACAGATCGGGAGCAGTTCTTC. The rearrangement links TRBV4-3 to TRBJ2-1; D remains unclear. Germline values: CDR1 LGHNA, CDR2 YSLEER. CDR3 size: 16 residues. The ends were cut back, 0 bases at V and 10 bases at J, with 19 bases in the middle.

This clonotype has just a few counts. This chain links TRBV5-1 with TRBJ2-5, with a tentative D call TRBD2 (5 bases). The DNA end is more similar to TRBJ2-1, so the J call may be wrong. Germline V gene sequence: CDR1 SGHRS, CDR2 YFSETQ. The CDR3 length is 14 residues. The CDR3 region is CASSLGGLDNEQFF. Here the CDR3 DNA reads TGCGCCAGCAGCTTGGGAGGGCTCGACAATGAGCAGTTCTTC.

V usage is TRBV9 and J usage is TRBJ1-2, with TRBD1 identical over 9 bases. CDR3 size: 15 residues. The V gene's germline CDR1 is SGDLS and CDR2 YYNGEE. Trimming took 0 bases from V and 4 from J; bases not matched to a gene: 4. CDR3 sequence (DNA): TGTGCCAGCAGCGTAGTGGGGGACAGGGCCTATGGCTACACCTTC. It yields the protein CASSVVGDRAYGYTF. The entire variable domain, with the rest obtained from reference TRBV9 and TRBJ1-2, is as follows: DSGVTQTPKHLITATGQRVTLRCSPRSGDLSVYWYQQSLDQGLQFLIQYYNGEERAKGNILERFSAQQFPDLHSELNLSSLELGDSALYFCASSVVGDRAYGYTFGSGTRLTVV.

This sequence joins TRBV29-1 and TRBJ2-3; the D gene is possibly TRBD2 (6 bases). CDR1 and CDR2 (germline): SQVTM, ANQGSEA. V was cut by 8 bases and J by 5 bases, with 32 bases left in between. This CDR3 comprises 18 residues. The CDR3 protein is CSSLSALEGRKYGDTQYF. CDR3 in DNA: TGCAGCTCCTTATCGGCCTTGGAGGGCCGTAAGTATGGAGATACGCAGTATTTT.

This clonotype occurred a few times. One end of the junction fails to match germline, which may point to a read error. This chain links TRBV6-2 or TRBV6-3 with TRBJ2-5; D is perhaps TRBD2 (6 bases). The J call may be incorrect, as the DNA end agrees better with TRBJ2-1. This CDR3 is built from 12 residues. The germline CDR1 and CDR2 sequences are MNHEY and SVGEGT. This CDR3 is CVSSPRREEQFF. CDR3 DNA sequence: TGTGTCAGCAGCCCCCGTCGGGAGGAGCAGTTCTTC.

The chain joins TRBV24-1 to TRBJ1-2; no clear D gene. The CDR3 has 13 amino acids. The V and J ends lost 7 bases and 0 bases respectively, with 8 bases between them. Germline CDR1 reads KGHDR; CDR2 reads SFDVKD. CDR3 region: CATRDGANYGYTF. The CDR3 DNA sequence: TGTGCCACCAGGGACGGAGCTAACTATGGCTACACCTTC.

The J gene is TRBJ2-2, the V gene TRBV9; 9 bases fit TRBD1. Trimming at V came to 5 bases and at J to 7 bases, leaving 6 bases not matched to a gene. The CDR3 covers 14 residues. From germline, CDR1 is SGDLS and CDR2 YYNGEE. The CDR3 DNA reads TGTGCCAGCAGGGCACAGGGGGCCGGCGGGGAGCTGTTTTTT. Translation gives CASRAQGAGGELFF.

As DNA, the CDR3 is TGCGCCAGCAGCTTGGCGGCCACAACTAATGAAAAACTGTTTTTT. It specifies CASSLAATTNEKLFF. The chain recombines TRBV5-1 with TRBJ1-4; no firm D call. V lost 0 bases to trimming and J lost 0 bases, with 6 bases between them. There are 15 residues in the CDR3. CDR1 is SGHRS, CDR2 YFSETQ, per germline.

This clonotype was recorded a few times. The CDR3 nucleotides read TGTGCCGCCTCCGCTGCCTACGAGCAGTACTTC. This codes for CAASAAYEQYF. The V call is TRBV10-3, the J call TRBJ2-7; D is ambiguous. The CDR3 loop spans 11 amino acids. Germline CDR1 is ENHRY and CDR2 is SYGVKD. V dropped 11 bases and J dropped 2 bases, with 10 bases sitting between them.

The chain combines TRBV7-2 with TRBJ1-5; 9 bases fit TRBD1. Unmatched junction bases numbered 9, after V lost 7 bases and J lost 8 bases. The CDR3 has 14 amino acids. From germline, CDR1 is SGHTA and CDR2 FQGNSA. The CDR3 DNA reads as TGTGCCAGCATCCTGAGGAGACAGGGGGAGCCCCAGCATTTT. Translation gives CASILRRQGEPQHF.

In DNA, the CDR3 is TGTGCCAGCAGTTTCCGGGTGGGCAATTCACCCCTCCACTTT. Translation gives CASSFRVGNSPLHF. The chain is built from TRBV28 and TRBJ1-6; D gene uncertain. Trimming took 3 bases from V and 7 from J, leaving 10 bases between them. The CDR3 is made up of 14 amino acids. The V gene's germline CDR1 is MDHEN and CDR2 SYDVKM.

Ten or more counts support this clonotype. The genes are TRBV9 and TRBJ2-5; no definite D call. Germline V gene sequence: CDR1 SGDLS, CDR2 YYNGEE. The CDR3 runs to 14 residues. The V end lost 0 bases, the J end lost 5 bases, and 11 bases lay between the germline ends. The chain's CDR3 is CASSVALGSETQYF. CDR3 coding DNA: TGTGCCAGCAGCGTAGCTCTGGGGTCCGAGACCCAGTACTTC.

CDR3 sequence: CASSPRTVMNTEAFF. CDR3 bases: TGTGCCAGCAGCCCCCGGACAGTGATGAACACTGAAGCTTTCTTT. The J gene is TRBJ1-1, the V gene TRBV7-8; tentatively, D is TRBD1 (6 bases). This CDR3 spans 15 amino acids. Germline CDR1 reads SGHVS; CDR2 reads FQNEAQ. Between the trimmed V and J ends, which lost 5 bases and 0 bases, there was a span of 13 bases.

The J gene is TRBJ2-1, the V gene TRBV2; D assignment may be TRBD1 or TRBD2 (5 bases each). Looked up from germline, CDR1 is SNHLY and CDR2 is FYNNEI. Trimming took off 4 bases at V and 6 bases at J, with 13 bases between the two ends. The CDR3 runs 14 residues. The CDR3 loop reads CASSVRVGINEQFF. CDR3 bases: TGTGCCAGCAGTGTCAGGGTCGGGATCAATGAGCAGTTCTTC.

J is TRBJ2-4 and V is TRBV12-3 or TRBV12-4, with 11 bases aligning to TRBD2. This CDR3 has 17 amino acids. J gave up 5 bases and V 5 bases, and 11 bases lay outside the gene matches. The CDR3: CASSPTSGRGGENIQYF. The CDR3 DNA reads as TGTGCCAGCAGTCCCACTAGCGGGAGAGGAGGTGAAAACATTCAGTACTTC.

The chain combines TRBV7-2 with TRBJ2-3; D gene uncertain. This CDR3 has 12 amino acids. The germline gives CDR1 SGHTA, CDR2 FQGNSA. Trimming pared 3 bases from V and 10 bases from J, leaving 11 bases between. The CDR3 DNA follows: TGTGCCAGCAGCTTTAATTGGGATGCGCAGTATTTT. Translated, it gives CASSFNWDAQYF.

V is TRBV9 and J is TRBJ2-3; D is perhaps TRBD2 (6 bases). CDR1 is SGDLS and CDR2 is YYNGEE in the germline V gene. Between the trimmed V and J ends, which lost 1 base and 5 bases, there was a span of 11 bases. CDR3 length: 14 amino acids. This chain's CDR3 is CASSVKASEDTQYF. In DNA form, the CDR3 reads TGTGCCAGCAGCGTAAAAGCTAGCGAAGATACGCAGTATTTT.

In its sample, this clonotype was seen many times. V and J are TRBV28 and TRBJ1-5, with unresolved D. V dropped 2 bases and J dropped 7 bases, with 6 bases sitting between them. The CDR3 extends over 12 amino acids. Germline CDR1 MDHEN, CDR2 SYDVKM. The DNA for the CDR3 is TGTGCCAGCAGTTTACTGGGCCAGCCCCAGCATTTT. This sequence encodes CASSLLGQPQHF.

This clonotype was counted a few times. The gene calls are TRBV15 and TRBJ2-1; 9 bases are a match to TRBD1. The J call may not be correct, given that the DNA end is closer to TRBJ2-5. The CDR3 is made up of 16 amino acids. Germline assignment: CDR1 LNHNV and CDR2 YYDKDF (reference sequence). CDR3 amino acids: CATSTPRTGVGETQYF. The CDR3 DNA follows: TGTGCCACCAGCACCCCGCGGACAGGGGTGGGGGAGACCCAGTACTTC.

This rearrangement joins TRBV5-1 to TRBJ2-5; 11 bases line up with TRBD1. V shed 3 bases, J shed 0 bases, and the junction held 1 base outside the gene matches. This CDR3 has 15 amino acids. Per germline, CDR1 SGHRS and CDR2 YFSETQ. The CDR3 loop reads CASSWTGGNQETQYF. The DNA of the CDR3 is TGCGCCAGCAGCTGGACAGGGGGCAACCAAGAGACCCAGTACTTC.